This T cell receptor beta chain was captured in a study of blood T cell repertoires in COVID-19. Overall study: Samples of COVID-19 (acute and convalescent) were obtained from the United States, Italy and Spain.

As handled by the study authors: Quantification of nucleated cells was approximated via reference gene primer amplification. Libraries were prepared by immunoSEQ multiplex PCR; TCRdb keeps only in-frame clonotypes and omits some of them. V and J calls and clone size are those listed in that table; D and trimming were worked out from the DNA. Of around 92,000 clones in the sample, 83% were seen once. The receptor's source is a woman of 80 years or more with acute or convalescent COVID-19. Specimen: peripheral blood.

The DNA of the CDR3 is TGTGCCAGTAGTATAGCACTAGCGGGAGGGCCGGTGGGGGATGAGCAGTTCTTC. It encodes CASSIALAGGPVGDEQFF. The chain is built from TRBV19 and TRBJ2-1, with 13 bases fitting TRBD2. The CDR3 runs to 18 residues. CDR1 LNHDA and CDR2 SQIVND come from the germline V gene (reference sequence). The trim removed 1 base at V and 8 bases at J, leaving 11 bases unmatched.